These T cell receptor beta chains were read from a single sample in a study of CD8+CD57+ T cells in acquired aplastic anemia. Each CDR3 protein gets one entry after TCRdb re-called the reads with MiXCR. The sample lists a few hundred thousand distinct CDR3 sequences, roughly 68% occurring once. Sequencing was performed on sorted CD4+, CD8+, or CD8+CD57+ T cells (not recorded which) from PBMCs. All receptors come from a human donor in good health, serving as a control. The CDR3 runs from the conserved cysteine through the conserved F or W. Clone size appears in some rows only: once, few, many, or a class for an expanded clone.

v_gene: TRBV6-1
abundance: many
CDR3aa: CASSATEPNYGYTF

v_gene: TRBV5-1
abundance: .
CDR3aa: CASSLDQGVGQTQYF

v_gene: TRBV20-1
abundance: .
CDR3aa: CSARDTGQGTPQHF

v_gene: TRBV7-9
abundance: once
CDR3aa: CASTYFGINYEHTF

v_gene: TRBV7-3
abundance: .
CDR3aa: CASSCVLCGADVLTF

v_gene: TRBV2
abundance: .
CDR3aa: CASSDTGLPEKLFF

v_gene: TRBV27
abundance: many
CDR3aa: CASSLYGTSVSYEQYF

v_gene: TRBV19
abundance: .
CDR3aa: CASSIDGTGREKLFF

v_gene: TRBV3-1
abundance: many
CDR3aa: CASSLPGRSNSPLHF

v_gene: TRBV30
abundance: .
CDR3aa: CAWSKTGGGYTF

v_gene: TRBV7-9
abundance: .
CDR3aa: CASSLVQESAVRLFF

v_gene: TRBV7-2
abundance: many
CDR3aa: CASSLNPSGGEETQYF

v_gene: TRBV29-1
abundance: few
CDR3aa: CSLDTRNYGYTF

v_gene: TRBV11-2
abundance: many
CDR3aa: CASSLVAGFDTQYF

v_gene: TRBV7-2
abundance: few
CDR3aa: CASSQGLAGELFF

v_gene: TRBV7-2
abundance: .
CDR3aa: CASSLHPGLGNQPFF

v_gene: TRBV20-1
abundance: many
CDR3aa: CSAPFTSGGVNEQFF

v_gene: TRBV7-8
abundance: few
CDR3aa: CASSFRTGYDEKLF

v_gene: TRBV7-9
abundance: .
CDR3aa: CASSVNLQVRETQYF

v_gene: TRBV20-1
abundance: .
CDR3aa: CSATVRQDTIYF

v_gene: TRBV7-9
abundance: .
CDR3aa: CASSFTGLEHDEQFF

v_gene: TRBV10-3
abundance: .
CDR3aa: CAISGRAGGNTDTQYF

v_gene: TRBV19
abundance: .
CDR3aa: CASSPADTGAGNTTEF

v_gene: TRBV19
abundance: .
CDR3aa: CASSRMSVSGNTF

v_gene: TRBV12-3/TRBV12-4
abundance: few
CDR3aa: CASSGLGGGETQYF

v_gene: TRBV6-4
abundance: many
CDR3aa: CASSATGGDQPQHF

v_gene: TRBV29-1
abundance: few
CDR3aa: CSVELSELNYEQYF

v_gene: TRBV7-2
abundance: .
CDR3aa: CASRPRGEGPLHFFF

v_gene: TRBV7-2
abundance: .
CDR3aa: CASSFSQRRSPLHF

v_gene: TRBV10-2
abundance: .
CDR3aa: CASSESNRGYYEQYF

v_gene: TRBV7-8
abundance: .
CDR3aa: CASSSGGNYGYTF

v_gene: TRBV7-3
abundance: .
CDR3aa: CASSSGPRADTLFF

v_gene: TRBV11-1
abundance: .
CDR3aa: CASSQAGGPEDTQYF

v_gene: TRBV7-3
abundance: .
CDR3aa: CASRLAGGDTGELFF

v_gene: TRBV5-1
abundance: .
CDR3aa: CASSFGSTTEQYF

v_gene: TRBV9
abundance: once
CDR3aa: CASSVEWGAQFFVF

v_gene: TRBV7-2
abundance: many
CDR3aa: CASSREPLAGGNAQFF

v_gene: TRBV9
abundance: .
CDR3aa: CASSVVELAGEEFF

v_gene: TRBV2
abundance: many
CDR3aa: CASRGLERFNQPQHF

v_gene: TRBV20-1
abundance: once
CDR3aa: CSARAPLEDQETQYF

v_gene: TRBV29-1
abundance: .
CDR3aa: CSVPGTGRTGELFF

v_gene: TRBV7-9
abundance: .
CDR3aa: CASSFGEETQYF

v_gene: TRBV19
abundance: .
CDR3aa: CASRNDRCGYTFGSGGFGELFF

v_gene: TRBV12-3/TRBV12-4
abundance: .
CDR3aa: CASSGYRDREGYGYTF

v_gene: TRBV6-2/TRBV6-3
abundance: many
CDR3aa: CASRQTSGYEQFF